The rows below give T cell receptor beta chains drawn from one sample of a study of PD-1 blockade in classical Hodgkin lymphoma. Sequenced by immunoSEQ multiplex PCR; TCRdb stores in-frame clones only, minus some. The sample shows just under 65,000 clones, 91% of them seen only once. The material sequenced was peripheral blood mononuclear cells (PBMCs), taken before the fourth cycle of nivolumab. Every receptor here comes from a human donor with classical Hodgkin lymphoma. Both conserved end residues are part of each CDR3. A D gene is named only where the DNA matches it firmly. Clone size is stated in some rows and not others, as once, few, many or a class when expanded.

v_call	clone_size	j_call	d_call	cdr3_aa	cdr3_nt
TRBV4-1	once	TRBJ2-6	TRBD2	CASSHPYSGGKSGANVLTF	TGCGCCAGCAGCCACCCATATAGCGGGGGGAAGTCTGGGGCCAACGTCCTGACTTTC
TRBV9	once	TRBJ2-1	.	CASSVGPSSYNEQFF	TGTGCCAGCAGCGTGGGCCCGAGCTCCTACAATGAGCAGTTCTTC
TRBV19	.	TRBJ1-2	.	CASKKEEFLGGYTF	TGTGCCAGCAAAAAAGAGGAGTTCTTAGGTGGCTACACCTTC
TRBV7-3	.	TRBJ2-3	.	CASSPGKAVGTDTQYF	TGTGCCAGCAGCCCCGGGAAGGCCGTCGGCACAGATACGCAGTATTTT
TRBV2	.	TRBJ1-4	TRBD1	CASSGGQGNEKLFF	TGTGCCAGCAGTGGGGGACAGGGAAATGAAAAACTGTTTTTT
TRBV5-1	.	TRBJ1-2	.	CASSLSGYYGYTF	TGCGCCAGCAGCTTGTCAGGTTACTATGGCTACACCTTC
TRBV6-1	.	TRBJ1-2	TRBD1	CASSELGTGYYYGYTF	TGTGCCAGCAGTGAATTGGGGACAGGATATTACTATGGCTACACCTTC
TRBV7-9	.	TRBJ2-4	.	CASSPGRGAVIQYF	TGTGCCAGCAGCCCCGGACGGGGGGCGGTCATTCAGTACTTC
TRBV30	few	TRBJ1-1	.	CAWSVSGASSTEAFF	TGTGCCTGGAGTGTGTCAGGGGCAAGTTCCACTGAAGCTTTCTTT
TRBV7-8	.	TRBJ2-7	TRBD2	CASSPLGIAGDYEQYF	TGTGCCAGCAGCCCATTGGGGATAGCGGGGGACTACGAGCAGTACTTC
TRBV5-1	.	TRBJ2-6	TRBD1	CASSLGQARYSGANVLTF	TGCGCCAGCAGCCTGGGACAGGCTCGGTACTCTGGGGCCAACGTCCTGACTTTC
TRBV27	.	TRBJ2-7	TRBD2	CASSLGTSGADEQYF	TGTGCCAGCAGTTTAGGGACTAGCGGGGCCGACGAGCAGTACTTC
TRBV6-1	.	TRBJ1-5	TRBD1	CASTGHTGVSQPQHF	TGTGCCAGCACGGGGCATACAGGGGTGAGTCAGCCCCAGCATTTT
TRBV6-5	.	TRBJ1-1	.	CASRPNRDTEAFF	TGTGCCAGCAGGCCTAACAGGGACACTGAAGCTTTCTTT
TRBV21-1	.	TRBJ1-5	.	CAKTGTGDQPQHF	TGTGCCAAGACCGGGACAGGGGATCAGCCCCAGCATTTT
TRBV4-1	once	TRBJ1-6	.	CASSQGQLPSSYNSPLHF	TGCGCCAGCAGCCAAGGACAGTTACCTAGCTCCTATAATTCACCCCTCCACTTT
TRBV15	.	TRBJ2-7	.	CATSRDLGTGSEQYF	TGTGCCACCAGCAGAGATCTGGGTACGGGGAGCGAGCAGTACTTC
TRBV18	.	TRBJ2-3	TRBD2	CASSRRTSGVTDTQYF	TGTGCCAGCTCACGAAGGACTAGCGGGGTAACAGATACGCAGTATTTT
TRBV12-5	.	TRBJ1-6	.	CASGPSTGLSYNSPLHF	TGTGCTAGTGGCCCTTCTACGGGACTCTCCTATAATTCACCCCTCCACTTT
TRBV10-2	.	TRBJ1-1	.	CASSDSSQDTEAFF	TGCGCCAGCAGTGATAGTAGTCAGGACACTGAAGCTTTCTTT
TRBV21-1	.	TRBJ1-5	.	CASSKGRRKLDSNQPQHF	TGTGCCAGCAGCAAAGGAAGACGTAAATTAGATAGCAATCAGCCCCAGCATTTT
TRBV6-5	.	TRBJ1-1	.	CASSFNPYNTEAFF	TGTGCCAGCAGTTTTAATCCTTACAACACTGAAGCTTTCTTT
TRBV30	.	TRBJ1-4	.	CAWSPHRVVGEKLFF	TGTGCCTGGAGTCCTCACAGGGTAGTTGGGGAAAAACTGTTTTTT
TRBV30	once	TRBJ1-1	.	CAWRRAGTEAFF	TGTGCCTGGAGGAGGGCGGGCACTGAAGCTTTCTTT
TRBV5-8	.	TRBJ1-5	TRBD1	CASSFRGLGQPQHF	TGTGCCAGCAGCTTTAGGGGGCTTGGACAGCCCCAGCATTTT
TRBV2	.	TRBJ2-1	.	CASSLRQYNEQFF	TGTGCCAGCAGCCTTAGACAATACAATGAGCAGTTCTTC
TRBV10-2	.	TRBJ1-1	.	CASSDQTGLNTEAFF	TGCGCCAGCAGTGATCAGACAGGACTTAACACTGAAGCTTTCTTT
TRBV13	.	TRBJ2-1	.	CASRGGPPRSEQFF	TGTGCCAGCAGGGGGGGGCCTCCCCGGAGTGAGCAGTTCTTC
TRBV4-1	.	TRBJ1-5	TRBD1	CASSQALTGNQPQHF	TGCGCCAGCAGCCAAGCGCTGACAGGGAACCAGCCCCAGCATTTT
TRBV6-1	.	TRBJ1-2	.	CASSVLLSYYGYTF	TGTGCCAGCAGTGTCCTCTTAAGTTATTATGGCTACACCTTC
TRBV13	.	TRBJ1-1	TRBD1	CASSWGQMNTEAFF	TGTGCCAGCAGCTGGGGACAGATGAACACTGAAGCTTTCTTT
TRBV2	.	TRBJ2-3	.	CASSGGSTDTQYF	TGTGCCAGCAGCGGGGGTAGCACAGATACGCAGTATTTT
TRBV6-1	.	TRBJ1-5	.	CASSEFEAPREQPQHF	TGTGCCAGCAGTGAATTCGAGGCCCCGCGGGAACAGCCCCAGCATTTT
TRBV7-2	.	TRBJ2-2	TRBD2	CASSQGLADIGELFF	TGTGCCAGCAGCCAGGGACTAGCGGACATCGGGGAGCTGTTTTTT
TRBV15	.	TRBJ2-5	.	CATSRDLMSIGQETQYF	TGTGCCACCAGCCGCGATTTGATGAGTATCGGCCAAGAGACCCAGTACTTC
TRBV7-9	.	TRBJ2-3	TRBD2	CASIPPPGSSGGSDTQYF	TGTGCCAGCATCCCCCCACCGGGGTCTAGCGGGGGTTCAGATACGCAGTATTTT
TRBV12-5	.	TRBJ1-6	.	CASGQFDSNSPLHF	TGTGCTAGTGGTCAATTCGACAGTAATTCACCCCTCCACTTT
TRBV9	.	TRBJ1-1	.	CASSANLEGNTEAFF	TGTGCCAGCAGCGCCAATCTTGAGGGAAACACTGAAGCTTTCTTT
TRBV19	few	TRBJ2-3	.	CASRITDTQYF	TGTGCCAGTCGGATTACAGATACGCAGTATTTT
TRBV21-1	.	TRBJ2-7	.	CASRAGHEQYF	TGTGCCAGCAGGGCAGGCCACGAGCAGTACTTC
TRBV25-1	.	TRBJ2-5	.	CASGNLPVRYF	TGTGCCAGCGGCAATCTCCCAGTCAGATACTTC
TRBV6-6	.	TRBJ2-1	.	CASSKGPTYNEQFF	TGTGCCAGCAGTAAAGGGCCCACTTACAATGAGCAGTTCTTC